These 5 T cell receptor beta chains share one sample of origin, sequenced in a study of cytomegalovirus exposure and HLA in healthy donors. The primer mix had 60 Vbeta and 13 Jbeta primers. Libraries were prepared by immunoSEQ multiplex PCR; TCRdb keeps only in-frame clonotypes and omits some of them. The table records about 140,000 clones, under 85% of them present only once. Sequenced: PBMCs. These receptors came from a man younger than 35 in good health and CMV-seronegative.

V is TRBV5-6 and J is TRBJ2-3; no firm D call. The CDR3 has 16 amino acids. With 0 bases removed from V and 2 bases from J, the gap between germline ends came to 13 bases. Germline values: CDR1 SGHDT, CDR2 YYEEEE. This CDR3 reads CASSLVVPTPTDTQYF. Here the CDR3 DNA reads TGTGCCAGCAGCTTGGTTGTCCCGACACCCACAGATACGCAGTATTTT.

The V and J genes are TRBV18 and TRBJ1-5, with D hard to call. CDR1 is KGHSH, CDR2 LQKENI, per germline. Trimming shortened V by 1 base and J by 3 bases, and 7 bases separated the two germline ends. The CDR3 is made up of 14 amino acids. The CDR3 here is CASSPRGNNQPQHF. In DNA form, the CDR3 reads TGTGCCAGCTCACCACGAGGGAACAATCAGCCCCAGCATTTT.

The genes are TRBV4-2 and TRBJ1-2; no clear D gene. This CDR3 has 11 amino acids. Germline lookup yields CDR1 LGHNA and CDR2 YNFKEQ. Trimming cost V 0 bases and J 12 bases, with 8 bases left between them. In DNA, the CDR3 is TGTGCCAGCAGCCAAGATACGCGGCACACCTTC. It translates to CASSQDTRHTF.

In its sample, this clone was seen a few times. V and J are TRBV5-6 and TRBJ1-1; tentative D call: TRBD1 (6 bases). Trimming took 3 bases from V and 8 from J, leaving 11 bases between them. This CDR3 spans 12 amino acids. Per the germline V gene, CDR1 is SGHDT and CDR2 is YYEEEE. The CDR3 loop is CASSWYGTEAFF. CDR3 nucleotide sequence: TGTGCCAGCAGCTGGTACGGGACAGAAGCTTTCTTT. The variable domain in full, completed from reference TRBV5-6 and TRBJ1-1, reads DAGVTQSPTHLIKTRGQQVTLRCSPKSGHDTVSWYQQALGQGPQFIFQYYEEEERQRGNFPDRFSGHQFPNYSSELNVNALLLGDSALYLCASSWYGTEAFFGQGTRLTVV.

V gene TRBV30 combines with J gene TRBJ1-2; D gene uncertain. Per germline, CDR1 GTSNPN and CDR2 SVGIG (reference sequence). V shed 5 bases and J shed 2 bases, with 9 bases lying between them. CDR3 length: 12 amino acids. This CDR3 is CAWEDGNYGYTF. DNA for the CDR3: TGTGCCTGGGAAGACGGGAACTATGGCTACACCTTC.